The rows below give T cell receptor beta chains drawn from one sample of a study of a mutant IDH1 vaccine in newly diagnosed glioma. Some clones are missing from TCRdb's copy, which holds only in-frame ones; the method was immunoSEQ multiplex PCR. The table has about 55,000 clones, less than 90% seen once. Their target antigens are unknown. Here the sequenced sample was PBMCs, taken from a glioma patient whose treatment included an IDH1 peptide vaccine. These receptors all stem from a woman between 18 and 30 years old with glioma. CDR3s include the opening cysteine and the closing phenylalanine or tryptophan. D genes are given only for firm matches. Size is stated for part of the rows, as once, few or many counts, or as a class when the clone is expanded.

clone size	V gene	CDR3 length	J gene	D gene	CDR3 protein	CDR3 DNA
NA	TRBV27	15	TRBJ2-3	TRBD2	CASSLAGGRTDTQYF	TGTGCCAGCAGTCTAGCGGGGGGTCGCACAGATACGCAGTATTTT
NA	TRBV10-3	13	TRBJ2-3	NA	CAHRGNEADTQYF	TGTGCCCACCGGGGCAATGAAGCAGATACGCAGTATTTT
NA	TRBV14	13	TRBJ2-2	NA	CASSQVKSGELFF	TGTGCCAGCAGCCAAGTGAAATCCGGGGAGCTGTTTTTT
NA	TRBV19	15	TRBJ2-7	TRBD2	CASSPVAGGALEQYF	TGTGCCAGTAGCCCCGTGGCGGGGGGGGCTCTCGAGCAGTACTTC
NA	TRBV6-4	15	TRBJ2-3	NA	CASSDSGGSTDTQYF	TGTGCCAGCAGTGACTCGGGGGGTAGCACAGATACGCAGTATTTT
NA	TRBV6-5	13	TRBJ2-7	NA	CASSYIETGEQYF	TGTGCCAGCAGTTACATCGAGACAGGAGAGCAGTACTTC
NA	TRBV7-2	15	TRBJ1-1	NA	CASSLGGGTNTEAFF	TGTGCCAGCAGCTTAGGGGGGGGAACCAACACTGAAGCTTTCTTT
NA	TRBV5-1	14	TRBJ2-7	NA	CASSLDRSSYEQYF	TGCGCCAGCAGTCTTGACAGAAGCTCCTACGAGCAGTACTTC
NA	TRBV6-5	14	TRBJ2-7	NA	CASSLTGSSYEQYF	TGTGCCAGCAGTTTGACAGGCTCTTCCTACGAGCAGTACTTC
NA	TRBV11-3	13	TRBJ1-2	NA	CASSAGLNYGYTF	TGTGCCAGCAGCGCCGGGCTTAACTATGGCTACACCTTC
NA	TRBV19	13	TRBJ1-4	NA	CASSMVRHEKLFF	TGTGCCAGTAGTATGGTTCGTCATGAAAAACTGTTTTTT
NA	TRBV10-1	19	TRBJ1-1	TRBD1	CASSLGQGLAGLLNTEAFF	TGCGCCAGCAGTTTGGGACAGGGGCTGGCTGGGCTTTTGAACACTGAAGCTTTCTTT
NA	TRBV6-5	9	TRBJ2-7	NA	CASGYEQYF	TGTGCCAGCGGCTACGAGCAGTACTTC
once	TRBV5-4	17	TRBJ2-7	NA	CASSLEGFGGVSYEQYF	TGTGCCAGCAGCTTGGAGGGCTTTGGGGGAGTCTCCTACGAGCAGTACTTC
NA	TRBV16	16	TRBJ1-5	NA	CASSQDRWTSNQPQHF	TGTGCCAGCAGCCAAGACCGGTGGACTAGCAATCAGCCCCAGCATTTT
NA	TRBV4-2	15	TRBJ2-7	NA	CASSQDLGSSYEQYF	TGTGCCAGCAGCCAAGATTTGGGGAGCTCCTACGAGCAGTACTTC
NA	TRBV6-5	15	TRBJ2-2	TRBD1	CASSYTGGRGGELFF	TGTGCCAGCAGTTATACAGGGGGCAGGGGCGGGGAGCTGTTTTTT
NA	TRBV11-3	15	TRBJ1-2	NA	CASTPGSAGTYGYTF	TGTGCCAGCACCCCGGGAAGTGCCGGCACATATGGCTACACCTTC
NA	TRBV6-1	18	TRBJ1-3	NA	CASSEALLTAVSGNTIYF	TGTGCCAGCAGTGAAGCGCTTCTGACCGCTGTTTCTGGAAACACCATATATTTT
NA	TRBV7-2	14	TRBJ1-4	NA	CASRLRVSGEKLFF	TGTGCCAGCAGACTCAGGGTTTCGGGAGAAAAACTGTTTTTT
NA	TRBV19	15	TRBJ2-7	NA	CASRADGTFSYEQYF	TGTGCCAGTCGAGCGGACGGGACCTTCTCCTACGAGCAGTACTTC
NA	TRBV6-6	15	TRBJ1-1	NA	CASSQAGPGSTEAFF	TGTGCCAGCAGTCAGGCAGGTCCAGGGAGCACTGAAGCTTTCTTT
once	TRBV6-5	13	TRBJ1-2	TRBD1	CASGRGTGAGYTF	TGTGCCAGCGGTAGGGGGACAGGGGCAGGCTACACCTTC
few	TRBV7-9	12	TRBJ1-1	NA	CASSLGGGEAFF	TGTGCCAGCAGCTTAGGGGGAGGCGAAGCTTTCTTT
NA	TRBV2	15	TRBJ1-2	NA	CASRVRGSISYGYTF	TGTGCCAGCAGGGTTCGCGGGTCCATTAGCTATGGCTACACCTTC
NA	TRBV27	15	TRBJ2-7	NA	CASSLLADSSYEQYF	TGTGCCAGCAGTTTACTAGCCGACAGCTCCTACGAGCAGTACTTC
NA	TRBV5-4	13	TRBJ2-5	NA	CASSPWGGETQYF	TGTGCCAGCAGCCCGTGGGGCGGGGAGACCCAGTACTTC
NA	TRBV27	19	TRBJ2-3	NA	CASKGMRDLILTSTDTQYF	TGTGCCAGCAAAGGAATGAGGGACCTAATTCTTACTAGCACAGATACGCAGTATTTT
NA	TRBV11-2	14	TRBJ2-7	NA	CASSYLRGWGEQYF	TGTGCCAGCTCCTATTTACGGGGTTGGGGCGAGCAGTACTTC
NA	TRBV7-2	14	TRBJ2-7	NA	CASSPQTASYEQYF	TGTGCCAGCAGCCCCCAGACGGCCTCCTACGAGCAGTACTTC
NA	TRBV6-6	12	TRBJ1-5	NA	CASKALYQPQHF	TGTGCCAGCAAGGCCCTCTATCAGCCCCAGCATTTT
NA	TRBV4-2	16	TRBJ2-7	TRBD2	CASSQASGGGSYEQYF	TGTGCCAGCAGCCAGGCTAGCGGGGGAGGGTCCTACGAGCAGTACTTC
NA	TRBV10-1	19	TRBJ2-4	NA	CASSEFESRGLTAKNIQYF	TGCGCCAGCAGTGAGTTCGAATCGCGGGGACTTACAGCCAAAAACATTCAGTACTTC
NA	TRBV7-2	15	TRBJ2-7	NA	CASSLVGTPGYEQYF	TGTGCCAGCAGCTTAGTAGGGACACCAGGGTACGAGCAGTACTTC
NA	TRBV19	14	TRBJ1-2	TRBD1	CASSMTGTYGGYTF	TGTGCCAGTAGTATGACAGGGACGTATGGTGGCTACACCTTC
NA	TRBV14	18	TRBJ1-5	NA	CASSARGLDLHSNQPQHF	TGTGCCAGCAGCGCGAGGGGTCTCGACCTCCATAGCAATCAGCCCCAGCATTTT
NA	TRBV5-6	15	TRBJ2-1	TRBD2	CASSLVSSGALGGIF	TGTGCCAGCAGCTTGGTATCTAGCGGGGCCCTGGGAGGAATCTTC
NA	TRBV5-6	17	TRBJ1-1	NA	CASSLAGHPRANTEAFF	TGTGCCAGCAGCTTGGCCGGACACCCCCGCGCGAACACTGAAGCTTTCTTT